Below are 12 T cell receptor beta chains sequenced from a single sample in a study of shared clonotypes between healthy human individuals. Naive-designated CD8 cells lacked CD45RO, were positively enriched for CCR7, and omitted terminally differentiated effector memory CD45RA+ cells. The repertoire was sequenced with immunoSEQ multiplex PCR; TCRdb's copy has only in-frame clones and lacks some. The sample has under 850,000 clones; almost 95% are singletons. The sequencing sample was made of naive CD8+ T cells sorted from blood. These receptors were obtained from a young man in good health.

The chain employs TRBV27 and TRBJ2-3, with 9 positions matching TRBD2. The CDR3 spans 15 residues. Per germline, CDR1 MNHEY and CDR2 SMNVEV (reference sequence). Trimming cost V 6 bases and J 6 bases; bases outside gene matches: 10. CDR3 in amino acids: CASRSIAGVADTQYF. In nucleotides, the CDR3 is TGTGCCAGCAGGTCGATAGCGGGAGTGGCGGATACGCAGTATTTT.

The chain is built from TRBV30 and TRBJ2-1, with a tentative D call TRBD1 (5 bases). This CDR3 is 12 amino acids long. The ends were cut back, 7 bases at V and 10 bases at J, with 17 bases in the middle. The germline gives CDR1 GTSNPN, CDR2 SVGIG (reference sequence). The CDR3 region is CASEGPTEEQFF. The CDR3 DNA sequence: TGTGCCTCGGAAGGCCCGACAGAGGAGCAGTTCTTC.

The V call is TRBV7-6, the J call TRBJ2-7, with 7 nucleotides matching TRBD1. Germline V gene data show CDR1 as SGHVS and CDR2 as FNYEAQ. V was clipped by 1 base and J by 3 bases; unmatched bases: 6. The length of the CDR3 is 15 residues. Here the CDR3 DNA reads TGTGCCAGCAGCTTAGGGGACAGCAACTTCTACGAGCAGTACTTC. It yields the protein CASSLGDSNFYEQYF.

This sequence joins TRBV29-1 and TRBJ1-1, with D possibly being TRBD1 (6 bases). Germline V lookup: CDR1 SQVTM, CDR2 ANQGSEA. The CDR3 contains 12 residues. Trimming cost V 6 bases and J 5 bases, with 13 bases left between them. The CDR3 region has the DNA TGCAGCGTAGAATACAGGGAGACTGAAGCTTTCTTT. As protein: CSVEYRETEAFF.

The gene calls are TRBV7-6 and TRBJ2-7; D gene uncertain. The V gene's germline CDR1 is SGHVS and CDR2 FNYEAQ. Trimming stripped 1 base from V and 5 bases from J, with 12 bases between. The CDR3 length is 14 residues. CDR3 amino acids: CASSLVGSADEQYF. The CDR3 coding sequence is TGTGCCAGCAGCTTAGTCGGCTCCGCCGACGAGCAGTACTTC.

V usage is TRBV6-5 and J usage is TRBJ1-4; the D gene is possibly TRBD1 (5 bases). The ends were cut back, 3 bases at V and 5 bases at J, with 10 bases in the middle. CDR3 length: 14 residues. Germline-derived CDR1 and CDR2 are MNHEY and SVGAGI. The CDR3 sequence: CASSYSTGNEKLFF. CDR3 DNA: TGTGCCAGCAGTTATTCTACAGGAAATGAAAAACTGTTTTTT.

V is TRBV6-4 and J is TRBJ2-3; D perhaps matches TRBD2 (7 bases). There are 16 residues in the CDR3. CDR1 is MRHNA and CDR2 is SNTAGT in the germline V gene. Trimming pared 0 bases from V and 1 base from J, leaving 11 bases between. In DNA, the CDR3 is TGTGCCAGCAGTGACTCTTCGGGGGGCGGCACAGATACGCAGTATTTT. This codes for CASSDSSGGGTDTQYF.

About this clone itself: An end of the junction differs from the germline gene, which may be a read error. V usage is TRBV19 and J usage is TRBJ2-7; D might be TRBD1 (6 bases). CDR1 LNHDA and CDR2 SQIVND come from the germline V gene (reference sequence). The CDR3 runs 15 residues. The CDR3 region has the DNA TGTGCCAGTAGTATCTATGGGACACCCTCCCACGAGCAGTACTTC. This codes for CASSIYGTPSHEQYF.

The chain is built from TRBV2 and TRBJ1-1; D is undetermined. V was cut by 3 bases and J by 13 bases, with 21 bases left in between. The CDR3 runs 14 residues. Germline CDR1 and CDR2: SNHLY and FYNNEI. Here the CDR3 reads CASSDEGWNTDGFF. The CDR3 nucleotides read TGTGCCAGCAGTGACGAAGGCTGGAATACCGATGGTTTCTTT.

On this clone itself: The sample carries other DNA sequences with the same CDR3. The chain combines TRBV28 with TRBJ2-7; the match to TRBD1 covers 8 bases. The CDR3 has 14 amino acids. With V trimmed by 2 bases and J by 3 bases, 3 bases remained unmatched. Germline CDR1 is MDHEN and CDR2 is SYDVKM. Written as DNA, the CDR3 is TGTGCCAGCAGTTTAAGTGGACAGGGCTACGAGCAGTACTTC. Protein product: CASSLSGQGYEQYF.

DNA for the CDR3: TGTGCCAGCAGTGAAGCGCTTAGCGGACACGGCTACGAGCAGTACTTC. It is translated as CASSEALSGHGYEQYF. The rearrangement uses TRBV6-1 and TRBJ2-7, with D perhaps matching TRBD2 (6 bases). The CDR3 totals 16 residues. CDR1 is MNHNS and CDR2 is SASEGT in the germline V gene. Trimming removed 0 bases at V and 3 bases at J, with 15 bases between.

The V call is TRBV10-2, the J call TRBJ2-7; D uncertain. CDR3 length equals 12 residues. Germline CDR1 reads WSHSY; CDR2 reads SAAADI. V lost 3 bases and J lost 7, with 10 bases in between. As DNA, the CDR3 is TGCGCCAGCAGTGAAGGCGCCGGGGAGCAGTACTTC. This encodes CASSEGAGEQYF.